The text below deals with one T cell receptor beta chain. This entry comes from a study of blood T cell repertoires in COVID-19. The study drew participants aged about 18 to 95 years from 20 to 30 US areas. Authors' methods: Reference gene primer amplification yielded estimated nucleated cell counts. Some clones are missing from TCRdb's copy, which holds only in-frame ones; the method was immunoSEQ multiplex PCR. The D gene and trimming were derived from the DNA, and the V and J assignments and clone size from that table. The table lists under 250,000 clones, roughly 85% of them singletons. V was clipped by 0 bases and J by 6 bases, with 16 bases between them. The germline V gene has CDR1 SGHTS and CDR2 YDEGEE. The CDR3 consists of 15 residues.

Sequenced material: PBMCs or T cells enriched from blood (not recorded which). This sequence joins TRBV5-8 and TRBJ2-7; maybe TRBD2 (6 bases). The receptor was isolated from a woman in her 50s with acute COVID-19. This CDR3 reads CASSLGILARLEQYF. The DNA of the CDR3 is TGTGCCAGCAGCTTGGGGATACTAGCCCGTCTCGAGCAGTACTTC.